This is a list of T cell receptor beta chains from one sample in a study of siplizumab effects on memory and regulatory T cells. These receptors lack a known antigen. Measured with immunoSEQ multiplex PCR; TCRdb has only the in-frame clones, and not every one. The sample has 15,000 to 20,000 clones, under 50% seen once. The sequenced sample was CFSE-low (dividing) CD4+ T cells sorted from an allogeneic mixed lymphocyte reaction. The receptors stem from a human donor in good health; the cells came from an allogeneic mixed lymphocyte reaction. The CDR3 runs from the conserved cysteine through the conserved F or W. The order of the fields is CDR3 DNA, CDR3 protein, V gene, D gene, J gene, clone size. A D gene is named only where the DNA matches it firmly. Clone size is given for some rows only: seen once, a few or many times, or a class if the clone is expanded.

CDR3nt: TGTGCCAGCTCACCATTTTCCCCCACGACAGGGGCCGATGAAAAACTGTTTTTT
CDR3aa: CASSPFSPTTGADEKLFF
v_gene: TRBV18
d_gene: TRBD1
j_gene: TRBJ1-4
abundance: -

CDR3nt: TGCGCCAGCAGGCCTTCGCCGGGCGGTACGCAGTATTTT
CDR3aa: CASRPSPGGTQYF
v_gene: TRBV4-1
d_gene: -
j_gene: TRBJ2-3
abundance: few

CDR3nt: TGTGCCAGCAGCGACTATGGCTACACCTTC
CDR3aa: CASSDYGYTF
v_gene: TRBV6-5
d_gene: -
j_gene: TRBJ1-2
abundance: -

CDR3nt: TGTGCCATCAGTGATCTCGAGGGTCAGCCCCAGCATTTT
CDR3aa: CAISDLEGQPQHF
v_gene: TRBV10-3
d_gene: -
j_gene: TRBJ1-5
abundance: few

CDR3nt: TGTGCCAGCTCTCCGACTAGTCCAGGAAACATTCAGTACTTC
CDR3aa: CASSPTSPGNIQYF
v_gene: TRBV18
d_gene: -
j_gene: TRBJ2-4
abundance: -

CDR3nt: TGCGCCAGCAGCCCTAAGAGCGGGGGGTACGAGCAGTACTTC
CDR3aa: CASSPKSGGYEQYF
v_gene: TRBV5-1
d_gene: TRBD2
j_gene: TRBJ2-7
abundance: few

CDR3nt: TGTGCCAGCAGCTTGGCCGGGTTTATGGCAGAAGGTGGCTACACCTTC
CDR3aa: CASSLAGFMAEGGYTF
v_gene: TRBV5-4
d_gene: -
j_gene: TRBJ1-2
abundance: -

CDR3nt: TGTGCCAGCAGCTTAGGGCCCTCTCGACAGGGATGGAACACTGAAGCTTTCTTT
CDR3aa: CASSLGPSRQGWNTEAFF
v_gene: TRBV7-3
d_gene: TRBD1
j_gene: TRBJ1-1
abundance: -

CDR3nt: TGTGCCAGCTCCGGGACAGCTCACTTGAACACTGAAGCTTTCTTT
CDR3aa: CASSGTAHLNTEAFF
v_gene: TRBV6-1
d_gene: TRBD1
j_gene: TRBJ1-1
abundance: -

CDR3nt: TGTGCCAGCAGCCTGACGGAGCTGTTTTTT
CDR3aa: CASSLTELFF
v_gene: TRBV5-8
d_gene: -
j_gene: TRBJ2-2
abundance: -

CDR3nt: TGCGCCAGCAGCCGGGCCCCCCGGGGCGGCCTAGGGCTGGACAATGAGCAGTTCTTC
CDR3aa: CASSRAPRGGLGLDNEQFF
v_gene: TRBV4-1
d_gene: -
j_gene: TRBJ2-1
abundance: few

CDR3nt: TGTGCCAGCAGCCTTTTGGGCAGTCTAATTAAAAATGAGCAGTTCTTC
CDR3aa: CASSLLGSLIKNEQFF
v_gene: TRBV7-9
d_gene: -
j_gene: TRBJ2-1
abundance: -

CDR3nt: TGCGCCAGCAGCTTGGTGGCAGGGTCCTACAATGAGCAGTTCTTC
CDR3aa: CASSLVAGSYNEQFF
v_gene: TRBV5-1
d_gene: -
j_gene: TRBJ2-1
abundance: -

CDR3nt: TGTGCCAGCAGTTACCCCAGGGGGCGCGAAAACACCATATATTTT
CDR3aa: CASSYPRGRENTIYF
v_gene: TRBV6-8
d_gene: TRBD1
j_gene: TRBJ1-3
abundance: once

CDR3nt: TGTGCCAGCAGACACGGGGGGGCCACAGATACGCAGTATTTT
CDR3aa: CASRHGGATDTQYF
v_gene: TRBV7-2
d_gene: TRBD2
j_gene: TRBJ2-3
abundance: -

CDR3nt: TGTGCCAGCTCACCACGGGGCCCGGCTGACACTGAAGCTTTCTTT
CDR3aa: CASSPRGPADTEAFF
v_gene: TRBV18
d_gene: -
j_gene: TRBJ1-1
abundance: -

CDR3nt: TGTGCCAGCACCCCCAGGGGACAGACGGGCGGCTACACCTTC
CDR3aa: CASTPRGQTGGYTF
v_gene: TRBV27
d_gene: TRBD1
j_gene: TRBJ1-2
abundance: -

CDR3nt: TGCAGCGCCCAGGTCATTTCACCCCTCCACTTT
CDR3aa: CSAQVISPLHF
v_gene: TRBV29-1
d_gene: -
j_gene: TRBJ1-6
abundance: medium-sized

CDR3nt: TGCGCCAGCAGCTTTCTCACTTACAATGAGCAGTTCTTC
CDR3aa: CASSFLTYNEQFF
v_gene: TRBV5-1
d_gene: -
j_gene: TRBJ2-1
abundance: once

CDR3nt: TGTGCCAGCAGGTCCCCCGGTTCGGACGAGCAGTACTTC
CDR3aa: CASRSPGSDEQYF
v_gene: TRBV7-7
d_gene: -
j_gene: TRBJ2-7
abundance: -

CDR3nt: TGTGCCAGCAGCTTGGACCCAGGGGGGGCAGATACGCAGTATTTT
CDR3aa: CASSLDPGGADTQYF
v_gene: TRBV5-4
d_gene: -
j_gene: TRBJ2-3
abundance: few

CDR3nt: TGTGCCAGCAGCTTAGTGACCGGGACGCCCTACGAGCAGTACTTC
CDR3aa: CASSLVTGTPYEQYF
v_gene: TRBV7-2
d_gene: -
j_gene: TRBJ2-7
abundance: -

CDR3nt: TGTGCCAGCAGCGCCCAGCTAGCCTCTGGAAACACCATATATTTT
CDR3aa: CASSAQLASGNTIYF
v_gene: TRBV9
d_gene: -
j_gene: TRBJ1-3
abundance: -

CDR3nt: TGTGCCAGCAGCGGGGAGGCTGAAGCTTTCTTT
CDR3aa: CASSGEAEAFF
v_gene: TRBV7-9
d_gene: -
j_gene: TRBJ1-1
abundance: few

CDR3nt: TGTGCCAGCACCCGGACAGGGGTGGAGACCCAGTACTTC
CDR3aa: CASTRTGVETQYF
v_gene: TRBV6-5
d_gene: TRBD1
j_gene: TRBJ2-5
abundance: few

CDR3nt: TGTGCCAGCAGCTTGAGACAGGATTATGGCTACACCTTC
CDR3aa: CASSLRQDYGYTF
v_gene: TRBV7-3
d_gene: -
j_gene: TRBJ1-2
abundance: -

CDR3nt: TGTGCCTGGAGTGTAGGACTAGCGGGATACGAGCAGTACTTC
CDR3aa: CAWSVGLAGYEQYF
v_gene: TRBV30
d_gene: TRBD2
j_gene: TRBJ2-7
abundance: -

CDR3nt: TGCGCCAGCAGCCAAGAAAGGCAGTTTAGCTCCTACGAGCAGTACTTC
CDR3aa: CASSQERQFSSYEQYF
v_gene: TRBV4-1
d_gene: -
j_gene: TRBJ2-7
abundance: medium-sized

CDR3nt: TGCGCCAGCAGCAGATCAACAGGGAGCCCTGAAGCTTTCTTT
CDR3aa: CASSRSTGSPEAFF
v_gene: TRBV5-1
d_gene: -
j_gene: TRBJ1-1
abundance: -

CDR3nt: TGTGCCAGCAGCTTACGGAGGAGCTCCTACGAGCAGTACTTC
CDR3aa: CASSLRRSSYEQYF
v_gene: TRBV11-2
d_gene: -
j_gene: TRBJ2-7
abundance: -

CDR3nt: TGCAGCGTTGATGCCGGGACCTACGAGCAGTACTTC
CDR3aa: CSVDAGTYEQYF
v_gene: TRBV29-1
d_gene: -
j_gene: TRBJ2-7
abundance: -

CDR3nt: TGTGCCAGAAGCACCGTTGGAGAGGGGCGGGGAGAGACCCAGTACTTC
CDR3aa: CARSTVGEGRGETQYF
v_gene: TRBV7-2
d_gene: -
j_gene: TRBJ2-5
abundance: -

CDR3nt: TGTGCCCCCGGGCGGGGTCACAATGAGCAGTTCTTC
CDR3aa: CAPGRGHNEQFF
v_gene: TRBV27
d_gene: -
j_gene: TRBJ2-1
abundance: few

CDR3nt: TGTGCCAGCAGCTTACCTAGTTTCGGGGAGCTGTTTTTT
CDR3aa: CASSLPSFGELFF
v_gene: TRBV7-2
d_gene: -
j_gene: TRBJ2-2
abundance: medium-sized

CDR3nt: TGTGCCAGCAGCTCAGGACGGGGAGGGGATACGCAGTATTTT
CDR3aa: CASSSGRGGDTQYF
v_gene: TRBV7-9
d_gene: TRBD2
j_gene: TRBJ2-3
abundance: -

CDR3nt: TGTGCCAGTAGTATTAATGCGGCAGTTAAAGAGACCCAGTACTTC
CDR3aa: CASSINAAVKETQYF
v_gene: TRBV19
d_gene: -
j_gene: TRBJ2-5
abundance: -

CDR3nt: TGCGCCAGCAGCCCCGGGATACTAGCGGGTGATGCCGGGGAGACCCAGTACTTC
CDR3aa: CASSPGILAGDAGETQYF
v_gene: TRBV5-1
d_gene: TRBD2
j_gene: TRBJ2-5
abundance: -

CDR3nt: TGTGCCAGCAGCAAGAGGACTCCCGAGACCCAGTACTTC
CDR3aa: CASSKRTPETQYF
v_gene: TRBV21-1
d_gene: -
j_gene: TRBJ2-5
abundance: -

CDR3nt: TGTGCCAGCAGCCTATTACAGAACACTGAAGCTTTCTTT
CDR3aa: CASSLLQNTEAFF
v_gene: TRBV7-9
d_gene: -
j_gene: TRBJ1-1
abundance: medium-sized

CDR3nt: TGTGCCAGCAGCTTGGGCCGCGGAGGTCCGAACACCGGGGAGCTGTTTTTT
CDR3aa: CASSLGRGGPNTGELFF
v_gene: TRBV5-4
d_gene: -
j_gene: TRBJ2-2
abundance: -

CDR3nt: TGTGCCAGCAGCGCCCGGCTAGCGGCCCAAGAGACCCAGTACTTC
CDR3aa: CASSARLAAQETQYF
v_gene: TRBV5-4
d_gene: TRBD2
j_gene: TRBJ2-5
abundance: medium-sized

CDR3nt: TGTGCCATCAGCGCAACTAGCGGGGAGCCCTACGAGCAGTACTTC
CDR3aa: CAISATSGEPYEQYF
v_gene: TRBV10-3
d_gene: TRBD2
j_gene: TRBJ2-7
abundance: -

CDR3nt: TGTGCCAGTAGATGGACAGCGATTTTCTTGAACACTGAAGCTTTCTTT
CDR3aa: CASRWTAIFLNTEAFF
v_gene: TRBV19
d_gene: -
j_gene: TRBJ1-1
abundance: -

CDR3nt: TGTGCCTGGAGTGCCGCGACAGGGGGTAATTACGAGCAGTACTTC
CDR3aa: CAWSAATGGNYEQYF
v_gene: TRBV30
d_gene: TRBD1
j_gene: TRBJ2-7
abundance: few